Listed here are 2 T cell receptor beta chains from one sample, sequenced in a study of response to subunit inactivated influenza vaccine. MiXCR, applied by TCRdb to the RT-PCR reads, yields one record per CDR3 protein. The table has 750,000 to 850,000 distinct CDR3 sequences, around 20% seen once. The sample consisted of PBMCs from blood, taken 5 to 6 days after vaccination. These receptors originate from a man between 45 and 60 years old who received an inactivated influenza vaccine.

This clonotype appeared many times. The gene calls are TRBV15 and TRBJ1-5, with D tentatively TRBD1 (6 bases). CDR1 and CDR2 (germline): LNHNV, YYDKDF (reference sequence). The V end was cut by 4 bases, the J end by 7 bases, with 20 bases between. The CDR3 is 16 amino acids. In DNA form, the CDR3 reads TGTGCCACCAGCAACTCGTGGTACAGGGCCTCGCAGCCCCAGCATTTT. This gives the protein CATSNSWYRASQPQHF.

Only a few counts were recorded for this clonotype. This rearrangement joins TRBV20-1 to TRBJ2-7; 12 positions agree with TRBD2. The CDR3 consists of 16 residues. Unmatched junction bases numbered 10, after V lost 6 bases and J lost 1 base. Looked up from germline, CDR1 is DFQATT and CDR2 is SNEGSKA (reference sequence). The CDR3 DNA is TGCAGTGCCAGTCGGACTAGCGGGGCTCTGTCCTACGAGCAGTACTTC. Translating gives CSASRTSGALSYEQYF.